This TCR beta chain was identified in a study of blood T cell repertoires in COVID-19. Study as a whole: Acute-phase and convalescent COVID-19 samples originated in the United States, Italy and Spain. PBMCs, B-cell-depleted T cells, or T cells provided the cDNA or gDNA that made up the material.

CDR3 length equals 16 residues. The germline V gene encodes CDR1 LNHDA and CDR2 SQIVND (reference sequence). The J segment lost 0 bases and the V segment lost 5 bases, leaving 5 bases of the junction unmatched. The authors' processing: Quantification of nucleated cells was approximated via reference gene primer amplification. This table comes from immunoSEQ multiplex PCR, and its TCRdb copy is limited to in-frame clones, with some not included. V and J calls and clone size are copied from that table; D and trimming were computed from the DNA. Of roughly 200,000 clones in the sample, around 78% were seen once.

The sequenced material came from peripheral blood. The chain is built from TRBV19 and TRBJ2-1; 9 bases fit TRBD1. The TCR originated in a woman of 80 years or more with active or convalescent COVID-19. The CDR3 region has the DNA TGTGCCAGTAGTCCCCGGACAGGGGTCTCCTACAATGAGCAGTTCTTC. Translation gives CASSPRTGVSYNEQFF.